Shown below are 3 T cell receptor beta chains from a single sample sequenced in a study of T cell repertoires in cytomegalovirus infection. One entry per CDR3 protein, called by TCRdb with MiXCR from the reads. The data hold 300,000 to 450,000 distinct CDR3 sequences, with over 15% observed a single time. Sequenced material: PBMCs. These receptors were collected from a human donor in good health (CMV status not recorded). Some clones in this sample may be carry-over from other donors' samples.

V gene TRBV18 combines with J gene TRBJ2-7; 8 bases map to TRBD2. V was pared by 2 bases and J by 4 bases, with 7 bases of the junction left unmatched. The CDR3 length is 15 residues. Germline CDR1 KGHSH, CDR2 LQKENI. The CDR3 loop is CASSPTGGTRYEQYF. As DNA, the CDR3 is TGTGCCAGCTCACCAACGGGCGGGACTAGGTACGAGCAGTACTTC. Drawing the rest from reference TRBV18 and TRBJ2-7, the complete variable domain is NAGVMQNPRHLVRRRGQEARLRCSPMKGHSHVYWYRQLPEEGLKFMVYLQKENIIDESGMPKERFSAEFPKEGPSILRIQQVVRGDSAAYFCASSPTGGTRYEQYFGPGTRLTVT.

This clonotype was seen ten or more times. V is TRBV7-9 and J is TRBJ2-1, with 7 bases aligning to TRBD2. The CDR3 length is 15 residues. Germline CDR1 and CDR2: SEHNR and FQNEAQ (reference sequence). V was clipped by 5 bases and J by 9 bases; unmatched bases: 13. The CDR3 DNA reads TGTGCCAGCAGCCCCGGGACTACTCAAAGGGTTGAGCAGTTCTTC. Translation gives CASSPGTTQRVEQFF.

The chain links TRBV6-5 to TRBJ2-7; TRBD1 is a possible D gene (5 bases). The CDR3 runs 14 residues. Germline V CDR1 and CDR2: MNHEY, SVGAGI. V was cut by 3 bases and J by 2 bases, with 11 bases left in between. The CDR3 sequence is CASSYSDSTYEQYF. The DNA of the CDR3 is TGTGCCAGCAGTTATTCCGACAGTACCTACGAGCAGTACTTC.